This TCR beta chain was profiled in a study of blood T cell repertoires in COVID-19. Original data processing: Nucleated cell counts were estimated from reference gene primer amplification. The assay was immunoSEQ multiplex PCR, and TCRdb's table has in-frame clones only and misses some. That table gives V, J and clone size, and the DNA gave D and trimming. The sample carries roughly 390,000 clones, 85% recorded once. CDR1 and CDR2 from the germline V gene are SGHAT and FQDESV (reference sequence). V was shortened by 3 bases and J by 5 bases, with 13 bases between the two germline ends. The CDR3 has 15 residues. This clone was observed a single time.

The clonotype originates from a woman aged 18-35 years with acute or convalescent COVID-19. Material for sequencing was peripheral blood. V gene TRBV11-1 combines with J gene TRBJ1-4; no reliable D call. The CDR3 loop reads CASSLEGGWNEKLFF. Here the CDR3 DNA reads TGTGCCAGCAGCTTGGAAGGAGGGTGGAATGAAAAACTGTTTTTT.